Following are 15 T cell receptor beta chains from one sample sequenced in a study of cytomegalovirus exposure and HLA in healthy donors. The primer mix had 60 Vbeta and 13 Jbeta primers. Some clones are missing from TCRdb's copy, which holds only in-frame ones; the method was immunoSEQ multiplex PCR. The sample table includes fewer than 100,000 clones. The sample comprised PBMCs. These receptors all come from a man between 50 and 59 years old in good health and CMV-seronegative.

The J gene is TRBJ1-1, the V gene TRBV9; 7 nucleotides agree with TRBD1. Trimming took 4 bases from V and 0 from J; bases not matched to a gene: 3. The CDR3 extends over 14 amino acids. The germline gives CDR1 SGDLS, CDR2 YYNGEE. The CDR3 region is CASSLTGLNTEAFF. The CDR3 DNA is TGTGCCAGCAGCTTGACAGGGTTGAACACTGAAGCTTTCTTT.

The chain employs TRBV7-9 and TRBJ1-2, with a possible D match to TRBD1 (5 bases). Germline loops: CDR1 SEHNR, CDR2 FQNEAQ (reference sequence). V lost 1 base, J lost 3 bases, and 15 bases lay in between. CDR3 size: 16 residues. CDR3: CASSLDLGREDYGYTF. The CDR3 DNA reads as TGTGCCAGCAGCTTAGATCTGGGCAGGGAGGACTATGGCTACACCTTC.

The chain recombines TRBV7-6 with TRBJ1-1, with a weak D call TRBD1 (6 bases). Germline lookup yields CDR1 SGHVS and CDR2 FNYEAQ. V lost 5 bases to trimming and J lost 1 base, with 8 bases between them. The CDR3 is made up of 13 amino acids. In DNA form, the CDR3 reads TGTGCCAGCAGCCCGGGACAGAACACTGAAGCTTTCTTT. Translated: CASSPGQNTEAFF. Full variable domain (missing parts from reference TRBV7-6 and TRBJ1-1): GAGVSQSPRYKVTKRGQDVALRCDPISGHVSLYWYRQALGQGPEFLTYFNYEAQQDKSGLPNDRFSAERPEGSISTLTIQRTEQRDSAMYRCASSPGQNTEAFFGQGTRLTVV.

V is TRBV27 and J is TRBJ1-5; the D gene is possibly TRBD1 (6 bases). The CDR3 runs to 14 residues. Trimming shortened V by 4 bases and J by 6 bases, and 13 bases separated the two germline ends. Germline V CDR1 and CDR2: MNHEY, SMNVEV (reference sequence). The CDR3 loop reads CASSSQGSGQPQHF. CDR3 nucleotide sequence: TGTGCCAGCAGTTCACAGGGTTCAGGTCAGCCCCAGCATTTT.

The V call is TRBV7-2, the J call TRBJ1-2; 7 bases align to TRBD1. Unmatched junction bases numbered 8, after V lost 3 bases and J lost 7 bases. The germline V gene encodes CDR1 SGHTA and CDR2 FQGNSA. There are 14 residues in the CDR3. CDR3 bases: TGTGCCAGCAGCTTTCGACAGGGAGGTATTGGCTACACCTTC. Protein: CASSFRQGGIGYTF.

The J gene is TRBJ1-2, the V gene TRBV28, with D tentatively TRBD1 (5 bases). CDR1 is MDHEN, CDR2 SYDVKM, per germline. V was cut by 4 bases and J by 4 bases, with 13 bases left in between. The length of the CDR3 is 14 residues. In nucleotides, the CDR3 is TGTGCCAGCAGTTCGGGGGGTGCACCCTATGGCTACACCTTC. Protein: CASSSGGAPYGYTF.

V gene TRBV6-1 combines with J gene TRBJ1-6, with 7 bases lining up with TRBD1. Germline V gene sequence: CDR1 MNHNS, CDR2 SASEGT. This CDR3 spans 15 amino acids. V was clipped by 4 bases and J by 7 bases; unmatched bases: 7. The CDR3 here is CASSATGTVNSPLHF. Here the CDR3 DNA reads TGTGCCAGCAGTGCTACCGGGACAGTAAATTCACCCCTCCACTTT.

The chain uses TRBV6-5 and TRBJ2-1; 13 nucleotides line up with TRBD2. V trimming: 7 bases; J trimming: 10 bases; junction bases outside the gene matches: 7. CDR1 and CDR2 (germline): MNHEY, SVGAGI. The CDR3 loop spans 14 amino acids. The CDR3 nucleotides are TGTGCCAGCAATTCACTAGCGGGGGGGCTCGAGCAGTTCTTC. The encoded protein is CASNSLAGGLEQFF.

This chain joins TRBV4-1 and TRBJ2-7; the match to TRBD1 covers 9 bases. Germline CDR1 MGHRA, CDR2 YSYEKL. Unmatched junction bases numbered 4, after V lost 5 bases and J lost 2 bases. CDR3 length: 14 amino acids. The CDR3 protein is CASSGGTGPYEQYF. The CDR3 DNA sequence: TGCGCCAGCAGCGGAGGGACAGGGCCCTACGAGCAGTACTTC.

The gene calls are TRBV11-3 and TRBJ1-1, with a tentative D call TRBD1 (5 bases). CDR3 length: 12 amino acids. The V gene's germline CDR1 is SGHNT and CDR2 YENEEA. V lost 3 bases to trimming and J lost 11 bases, with 13 bases between them. The CDR3 here is CASSLGQSRAFF. Here the CDR3 DNA reads TGTGCCAGCAGCTTGGGGCAGAGTAGGGCTTTCTTT. Full variable domain (rest looked up from reference TRBV11-3 and TRBJ1-1): EAGVVQSPRYKIIEKKQPVAFWCNPISGHNTLYWYLQNLGQGPELLIRYENEEAVDDSQLPKDRFSAERLKGVDSTLKIQPAELGDSAVYLCASSLGQSRAFFGQGTRLTVV.

The chain employs TRBV7-6 and TRBJ1-6; 9 bases are shared with TRBD1. This CDR3 comprises 14 residues. V lost 5 bases, J lost 8 bases, and 4 bases stayed unmatched. CDR1 SGHVS and CDR2 FNYEAQ come from the germline V gene. In nucleotides, the CDR3 is TGTGCCAGCAGCCGGGACAGGGACGATTCACCCCTCCACTTT. Protein product: CASSRDRDDSPLHF.

The rearrangement joins TRBV5-1 to TRBJ1-4; 8 positions agree with TRBD1. The V gene's germline CDR1 is SGHRS and CDR2 YFSETQ. V shed 0 bases and J 4 bases; nucleotides not matched to a gene: 2. The CDR3 runs 15 residues. CDR3 region: CASSLGTGLNEKLFF. CDR3 coding DNA: TGCGCCAGCAGCTTGGGGACAGGGCTTAATGAAAAACTGTTTTTT. Together with reference TRBV5-1 and TRBJ1-4, the CDR3 gives the full variable domain: KAGVTQTPRYLIKTRGQQVTLSCSPISGHRSVSWYQQTPGQGLQFLFEYFSETQRNKGNFPGRFSGRQFSNSRSEMNVSTLELGDSALYLCASSLGTGLNEKLFFGSGTQLSVL.

This chain joins TRBV15 and TRBJ2-7; 9 bases agree with TRBD2. Losses at the gene ends were 2 bases for V and 4 bases for J; bases not matched to a gene: 6. This CDR3 comprises 15 residues. Looked up from germline, CDR1 is LNHNV and CDR2 is YYDKDF (reference sequence). Here the CDR3 DNA reads TGTGCCACCAGCAGAAATAGCGGGGGAGTATACGAGCAGTACTTC. It codes for CATSRNSGGVYEQYF.

The chain is built from TRBV11-2 and TRBJ1-2, with a weak D call TRBD1 (6 bases). V was clipped by 4 bases and J by 0 bases, with 12 bases between them. Germline-derived CDR1 and CDR2 are SGHAT and FQNNGV. CDR3 length: 15 amino acids. CDR3 nucleotide sequence: TGTGCCAGCAGCTCATACAGGGCTTCTAACTATGGCTACACCTTC. Protein sequence: CASSSYRASNYGYTF.

Notes on this clone: This specimen includes other DNA sequences encoding the same CDR3. The chain has TRBV7-2 and TRBJ1-6; D not resolved. V shed 3 bases and J shed 9 bases, with 12 bases lying between them. The length of the CDR3 is 14 residues. Germline values: CDR1 SGHTA, CDR2 FQGNSA. CDR3 residues: CASSFGGNRSPLHF. DNA for the CDR3: TGTGCCAGCAGCTTCGGTGGTAATCGTTCACCCCTCCACTTT.